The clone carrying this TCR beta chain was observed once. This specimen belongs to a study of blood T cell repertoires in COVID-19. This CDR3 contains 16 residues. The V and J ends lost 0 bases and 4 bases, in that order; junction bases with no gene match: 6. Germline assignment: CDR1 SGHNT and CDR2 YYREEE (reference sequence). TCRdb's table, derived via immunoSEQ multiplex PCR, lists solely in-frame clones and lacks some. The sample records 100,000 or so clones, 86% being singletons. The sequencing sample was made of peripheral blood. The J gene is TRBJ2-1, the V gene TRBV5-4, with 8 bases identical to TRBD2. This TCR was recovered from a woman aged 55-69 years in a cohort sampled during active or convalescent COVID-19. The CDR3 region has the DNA TGTGCCAGCAGCTTGGCGGGGGGGGCTATATACAATGAGCAGTTCTTC. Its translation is CASSLAGGAIYNEQFF.